This TCR beta chain was obtained from a study of control samples from healthy donors and cancer patients (dated by TCRdb to about 2020). Trimming at the junction amounts to 7 bases on V and 3 bases on J, and the germline ends lie 16 bases apart. Reading from cysteine to phenylalanine, the CDR3 counts 14 amino acids. Solely the CDR3 DNA is kept, with 42 bases framed from the first base. CDR1 SGDLS and CDR2 YYNGEE are derived from the germline V gene. Libraries were constructed by the immunoSEQ multiplex PCR assay. TCRdb obtained this table from immuneACCESS and retained in-frame rearrangements with V and J assigned. These tables miss some clones; where compared with another copy, unresolved V genes account for less than half of the shortfall, and the remainder is unexplained. Present in this sample are some 170,000 clones, about 94% of which were seen just once. Of the sample, 11% to 15% falls within the top ten clones.

About this clone itself: Which antigen it targets is not known. Base qualities are missing; no much larger clone stands one base away.

This TCR was recovered from a man between 60 and 70 years old with colorectal cancer. Sequences were obtained from PBMCs. The V and J genes are TRBV9 and TRBJ2-5; the D gene is possibly TRBD1, with 7 bases matching. The CDR3 protein: CASGRTGGKETQYF. The DNA is TGTGCCAGCGGCCGGACAGGAGGGAAAGAGACCCAGTACTTC.